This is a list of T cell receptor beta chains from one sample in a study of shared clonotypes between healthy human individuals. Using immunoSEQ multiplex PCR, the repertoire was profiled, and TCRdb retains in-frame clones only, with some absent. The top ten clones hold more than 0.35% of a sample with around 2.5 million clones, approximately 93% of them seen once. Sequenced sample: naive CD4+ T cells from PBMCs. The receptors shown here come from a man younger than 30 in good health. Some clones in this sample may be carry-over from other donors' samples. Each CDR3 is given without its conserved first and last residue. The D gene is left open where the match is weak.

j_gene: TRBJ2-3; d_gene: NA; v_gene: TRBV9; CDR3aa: ASSVGTRFVTDTQY
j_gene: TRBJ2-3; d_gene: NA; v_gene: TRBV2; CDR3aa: ASSEFLPRSDTQY
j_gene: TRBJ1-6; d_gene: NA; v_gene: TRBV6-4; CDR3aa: ASRPQGFGSPLH
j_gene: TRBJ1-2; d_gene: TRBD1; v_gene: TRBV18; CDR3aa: ASSPQIGTGNYGYT
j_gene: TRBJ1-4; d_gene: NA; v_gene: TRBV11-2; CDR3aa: ASSPLRKLF
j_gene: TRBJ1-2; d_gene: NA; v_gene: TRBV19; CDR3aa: ASSMDGYYGYT
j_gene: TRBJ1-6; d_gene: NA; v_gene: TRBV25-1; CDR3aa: ASSELANSPLH
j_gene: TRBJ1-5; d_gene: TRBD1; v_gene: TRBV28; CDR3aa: ASSAAGTGLSLPQH
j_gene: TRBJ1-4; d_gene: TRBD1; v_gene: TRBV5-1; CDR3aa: ASSRTGVGEKLF
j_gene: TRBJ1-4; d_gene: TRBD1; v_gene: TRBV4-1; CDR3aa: ASSQDTGAPNEKLF
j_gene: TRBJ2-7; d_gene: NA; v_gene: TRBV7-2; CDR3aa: ASSLARDSYEQY
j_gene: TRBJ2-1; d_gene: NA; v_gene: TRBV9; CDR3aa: ASLGEAGNEQF
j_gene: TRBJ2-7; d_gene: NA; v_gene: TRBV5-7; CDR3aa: ASSLGRDSYEQY
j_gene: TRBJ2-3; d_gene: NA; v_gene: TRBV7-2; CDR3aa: ASSLNGAITSTDTQY
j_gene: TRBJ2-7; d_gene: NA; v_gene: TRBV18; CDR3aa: ASSPTVYEQY
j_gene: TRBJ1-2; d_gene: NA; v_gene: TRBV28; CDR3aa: ASSWFLYGYT
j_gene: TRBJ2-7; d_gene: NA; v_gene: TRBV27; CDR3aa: ASSFSRGYEQY
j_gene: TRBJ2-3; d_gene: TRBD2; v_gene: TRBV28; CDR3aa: ASGGLAGVSTDTQY
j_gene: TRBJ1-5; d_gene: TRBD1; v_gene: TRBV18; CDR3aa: ASSPGQGARQPQH
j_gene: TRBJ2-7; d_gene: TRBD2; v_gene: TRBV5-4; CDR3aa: ASSLAYAGASYEQY
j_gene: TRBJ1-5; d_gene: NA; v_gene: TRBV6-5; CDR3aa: ASSYSGTSNQPQH
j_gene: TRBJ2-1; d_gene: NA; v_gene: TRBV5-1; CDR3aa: ASSLIGPNTNEQF
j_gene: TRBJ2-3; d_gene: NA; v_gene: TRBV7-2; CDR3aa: ASSLAGHTDTQY
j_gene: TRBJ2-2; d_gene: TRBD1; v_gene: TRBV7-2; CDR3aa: ASSWSGGTGELF
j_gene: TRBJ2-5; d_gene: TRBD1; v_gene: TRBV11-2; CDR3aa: ASSLTGTGGAGETQY
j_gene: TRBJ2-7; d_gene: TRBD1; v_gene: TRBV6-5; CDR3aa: ASSADPGGEQY
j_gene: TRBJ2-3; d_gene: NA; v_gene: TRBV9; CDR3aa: ASSPSGDPDTQY
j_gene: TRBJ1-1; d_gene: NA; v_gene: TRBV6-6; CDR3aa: ASSFNVVNTEAF
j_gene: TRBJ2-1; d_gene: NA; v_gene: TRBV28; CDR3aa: ASSIRAFSYNEQF
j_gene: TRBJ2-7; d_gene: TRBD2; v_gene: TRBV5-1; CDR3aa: ASSPGTSGPYEQY
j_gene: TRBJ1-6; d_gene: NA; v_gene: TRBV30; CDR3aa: AWGAGPLPNFLH
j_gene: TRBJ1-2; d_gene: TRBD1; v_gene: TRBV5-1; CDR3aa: ASSWGQGMDYGYT
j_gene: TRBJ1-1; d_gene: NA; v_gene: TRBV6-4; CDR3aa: ASSVPVLSLNTEAF
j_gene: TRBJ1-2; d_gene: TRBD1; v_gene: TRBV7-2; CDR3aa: ASKLDRGAYGYT
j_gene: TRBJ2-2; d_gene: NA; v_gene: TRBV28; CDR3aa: ASSLTARGELF
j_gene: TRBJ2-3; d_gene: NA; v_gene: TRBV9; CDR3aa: ASSTGLTDTQY
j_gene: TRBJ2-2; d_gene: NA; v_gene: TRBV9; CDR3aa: ASSASFWSAPGELF
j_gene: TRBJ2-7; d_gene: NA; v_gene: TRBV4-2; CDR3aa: ASSQELGAVPAYEQY
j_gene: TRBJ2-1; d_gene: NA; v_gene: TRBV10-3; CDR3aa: ATTSDHQYNEQF
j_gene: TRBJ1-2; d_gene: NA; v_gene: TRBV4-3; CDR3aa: ASSSKGIGFDGST
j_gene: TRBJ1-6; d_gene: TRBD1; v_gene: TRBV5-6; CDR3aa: ASSFGQVGDSPLH